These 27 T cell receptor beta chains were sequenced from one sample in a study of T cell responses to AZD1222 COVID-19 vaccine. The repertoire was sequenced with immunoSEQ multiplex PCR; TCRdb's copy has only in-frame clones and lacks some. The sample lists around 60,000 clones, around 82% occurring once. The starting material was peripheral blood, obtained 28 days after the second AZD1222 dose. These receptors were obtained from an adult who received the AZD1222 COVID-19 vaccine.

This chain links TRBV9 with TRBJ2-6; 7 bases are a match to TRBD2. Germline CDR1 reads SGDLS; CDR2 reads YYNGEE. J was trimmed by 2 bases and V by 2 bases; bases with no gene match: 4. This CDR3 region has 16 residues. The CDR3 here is CASSVGGAPGANVLTF. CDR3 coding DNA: TGTGCCAGCAGCGTGGGAGGGGCGCCTGGGGCCAACGTCCTGACTTTC.

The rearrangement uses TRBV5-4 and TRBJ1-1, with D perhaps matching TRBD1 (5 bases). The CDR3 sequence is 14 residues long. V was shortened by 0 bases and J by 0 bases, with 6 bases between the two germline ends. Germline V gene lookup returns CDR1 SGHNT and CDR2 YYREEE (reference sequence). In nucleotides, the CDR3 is TGTGCCAGCAGCTTGGCACAGGTGAACACTGAAGCTTTCTTT. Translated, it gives CASSLAQVNTEAFF.

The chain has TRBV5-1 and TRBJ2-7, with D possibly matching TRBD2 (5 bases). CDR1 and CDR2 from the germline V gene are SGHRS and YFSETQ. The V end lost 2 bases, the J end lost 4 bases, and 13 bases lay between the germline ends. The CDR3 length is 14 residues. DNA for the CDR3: TGCGCCAGCAGCTTCAGCGTCGAGGGATACGAGCAGTACTTC. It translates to CASSFSVEGYEQYF.

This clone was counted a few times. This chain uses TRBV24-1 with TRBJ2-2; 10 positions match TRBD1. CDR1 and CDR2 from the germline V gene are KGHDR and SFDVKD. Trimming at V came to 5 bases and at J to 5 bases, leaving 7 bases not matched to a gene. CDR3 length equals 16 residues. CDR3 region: CATSGGTGVGTGELFF. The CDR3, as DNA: TGTGCCACCAGTGGCGGGACAGGGGTTGGGACCGGGGAGCTGTTTTTT.

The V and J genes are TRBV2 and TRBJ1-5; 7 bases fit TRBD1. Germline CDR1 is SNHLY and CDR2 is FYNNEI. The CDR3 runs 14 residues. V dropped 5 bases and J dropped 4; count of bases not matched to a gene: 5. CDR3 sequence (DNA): TGTGCCAGCAGTCGACAGGGCCGAAATCAGCCCCAGCATTTT. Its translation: CASSRQGRNQPQHF.

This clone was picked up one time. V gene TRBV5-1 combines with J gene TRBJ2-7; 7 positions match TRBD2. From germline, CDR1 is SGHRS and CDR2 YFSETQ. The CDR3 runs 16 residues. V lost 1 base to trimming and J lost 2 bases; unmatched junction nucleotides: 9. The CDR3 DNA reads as TGCGCCAGCAGCTTGTCAGGACCCGGGACTACCTACGAGCAGTACTTC. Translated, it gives CASSLSGPGTTYEQYF.

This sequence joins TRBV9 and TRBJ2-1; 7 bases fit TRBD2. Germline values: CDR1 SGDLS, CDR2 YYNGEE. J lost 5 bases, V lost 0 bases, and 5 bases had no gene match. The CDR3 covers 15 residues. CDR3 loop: CASSVGLADNNEQFF. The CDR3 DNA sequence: TGTGCCAGCAGCGTAGGGCTAGCGGACAACAATGAGCAGTTCTTC.

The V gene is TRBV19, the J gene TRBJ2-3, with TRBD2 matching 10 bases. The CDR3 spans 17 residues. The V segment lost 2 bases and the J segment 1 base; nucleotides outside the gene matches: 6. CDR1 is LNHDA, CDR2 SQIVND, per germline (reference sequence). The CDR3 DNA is TGTGCCAGTAGTATATCAAGACTAGCGGGCGGCACAGATACGCAGTATTTT. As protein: CASSISRLAGGTDTQYF.

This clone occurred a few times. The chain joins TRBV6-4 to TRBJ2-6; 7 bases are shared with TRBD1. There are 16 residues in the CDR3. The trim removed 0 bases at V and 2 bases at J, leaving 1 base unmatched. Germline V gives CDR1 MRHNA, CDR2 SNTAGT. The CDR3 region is CASSDSGGAGANVLTF. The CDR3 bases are TGTGCCAGCAGTGACTCAGGGGGCGCTGGGGCCAACGTCCTGACTTTC.

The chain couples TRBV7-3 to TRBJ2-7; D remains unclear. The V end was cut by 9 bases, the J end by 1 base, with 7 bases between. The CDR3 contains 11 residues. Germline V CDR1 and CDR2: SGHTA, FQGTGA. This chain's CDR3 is CARQLSYEQYF. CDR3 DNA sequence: TGTGCCAGACAGCTTTCCTACGAGCAGTACTTC.

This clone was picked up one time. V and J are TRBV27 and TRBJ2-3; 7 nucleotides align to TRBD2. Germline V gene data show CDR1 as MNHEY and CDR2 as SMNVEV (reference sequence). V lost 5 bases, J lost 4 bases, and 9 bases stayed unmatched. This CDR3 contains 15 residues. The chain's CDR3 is CASSPTGRSSDTQYF. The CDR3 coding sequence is TGTGCCAGCAGTCCGACCGGGAGGAGCTCAGATACGCAGTATTTT.

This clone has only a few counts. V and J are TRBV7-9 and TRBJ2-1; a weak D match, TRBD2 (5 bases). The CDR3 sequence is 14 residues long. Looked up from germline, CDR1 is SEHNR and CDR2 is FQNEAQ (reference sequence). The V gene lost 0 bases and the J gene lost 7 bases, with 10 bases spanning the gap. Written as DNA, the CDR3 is TGTGCCAGCAGCTTAGCGGGAGCGATGAATGAGCAGTTCTTC. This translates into CASSLAGAMNEQFF.

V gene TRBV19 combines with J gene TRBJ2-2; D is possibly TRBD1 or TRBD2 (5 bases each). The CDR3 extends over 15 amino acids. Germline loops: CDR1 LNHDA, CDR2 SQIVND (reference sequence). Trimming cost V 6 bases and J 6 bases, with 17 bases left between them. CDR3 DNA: TGTGCCAGTAGGGGGGTGGCGGGCCCGCCCGGGGAGCTGTTTTTT. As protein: CASRGVAGPPGELFF.

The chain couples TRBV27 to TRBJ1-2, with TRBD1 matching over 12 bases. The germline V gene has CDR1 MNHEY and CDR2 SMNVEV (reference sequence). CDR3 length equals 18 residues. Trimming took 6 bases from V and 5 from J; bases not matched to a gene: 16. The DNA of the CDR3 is TGTGCCAGCAGCGGGATACCGGGACAGGGGGCTCCGAGGTATGGCTACACCTTC. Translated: CASSGIPGQGAPRYGYTF.

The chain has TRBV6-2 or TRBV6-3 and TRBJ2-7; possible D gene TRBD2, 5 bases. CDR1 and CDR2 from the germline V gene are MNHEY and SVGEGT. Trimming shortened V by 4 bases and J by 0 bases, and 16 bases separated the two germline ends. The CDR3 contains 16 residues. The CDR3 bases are TGTGCCAGCAGTTCCGCTGGAGCGGTAAGCTCCTACGAGCAGTACTTC. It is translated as CASSSAGAVSSYEQYF.

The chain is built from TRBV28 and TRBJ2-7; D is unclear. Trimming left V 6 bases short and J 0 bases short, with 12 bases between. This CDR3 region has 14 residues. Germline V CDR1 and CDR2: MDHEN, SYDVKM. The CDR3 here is CASRYLESSYEQYF. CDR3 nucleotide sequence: TGTGCCAGCAGATACCTGGAGAGCTCCTACGAGCAGTACTTC.

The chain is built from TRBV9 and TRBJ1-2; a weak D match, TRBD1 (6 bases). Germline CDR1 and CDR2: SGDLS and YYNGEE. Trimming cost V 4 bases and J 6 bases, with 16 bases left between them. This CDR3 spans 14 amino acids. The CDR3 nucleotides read TGTGCCAGCAGCCAAGGGGGGGCGGGTCATGGCTACACCTTC. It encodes CASSQGGAGHGYTF.

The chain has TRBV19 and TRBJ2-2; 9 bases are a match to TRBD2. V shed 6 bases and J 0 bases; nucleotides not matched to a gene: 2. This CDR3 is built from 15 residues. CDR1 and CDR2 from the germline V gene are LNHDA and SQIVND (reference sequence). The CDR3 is CASRPSGANTGELFF. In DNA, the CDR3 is TGTGCCAGTAGGCCTAGCGGGGCGAACACCGGGGAGCTGTTTTTT.

CDR3 nucleotide sequence: TGTGCCAGTAGTCTTGGTCTGGGTCAGCCCCAGCATTTT. It translates to CASSLGLGQPQHF. The rearrangement joins TRBV19 to TRBJ1-5, with unresolved D. V was shortened by 5 bases and J by 6 bases, with 11 bases between the two germline ends. Germline V gene sequence: CDR1 LNHDA, CDR2 SQIVND (reference sequence). The CDR3 consists of 13 residues.

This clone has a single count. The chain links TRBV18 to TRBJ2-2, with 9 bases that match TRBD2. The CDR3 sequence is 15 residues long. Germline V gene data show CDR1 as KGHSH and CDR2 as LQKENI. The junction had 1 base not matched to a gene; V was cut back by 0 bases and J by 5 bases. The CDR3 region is CASSPPLAGTGELFF. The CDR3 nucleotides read TGTGCCAGCTCACCACCGCTAGCGGGAACCGGGGAGCTGTTTTTT.

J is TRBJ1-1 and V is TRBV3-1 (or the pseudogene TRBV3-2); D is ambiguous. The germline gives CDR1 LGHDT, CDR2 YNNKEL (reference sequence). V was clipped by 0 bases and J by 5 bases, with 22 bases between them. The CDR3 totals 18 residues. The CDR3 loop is CASSQDGNYKRARTEAFF. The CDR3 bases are TGTGCCAGCAGCCAAGATGGTAATTATAAGAGGGCTCGTACTGAAGCTTTCTTT.

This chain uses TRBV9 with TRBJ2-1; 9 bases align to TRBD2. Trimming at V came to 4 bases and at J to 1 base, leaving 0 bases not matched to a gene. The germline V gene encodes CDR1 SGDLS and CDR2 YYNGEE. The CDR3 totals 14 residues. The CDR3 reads CASSLAGSYNEQFF. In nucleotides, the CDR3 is TGTGCCAGCAGCCTAGCGGGGTCCTACAATGAGCAGTTCTTC.

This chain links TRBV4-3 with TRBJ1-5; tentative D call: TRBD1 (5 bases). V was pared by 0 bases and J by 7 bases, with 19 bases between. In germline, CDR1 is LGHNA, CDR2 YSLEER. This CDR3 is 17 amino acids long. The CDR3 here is CASSQDPPGRGMQPQHF. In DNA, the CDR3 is TGCGCCAGCAGCCAAGACCCCCCCGGGAGGGGCATGCAGCCCCAGCATTTT.

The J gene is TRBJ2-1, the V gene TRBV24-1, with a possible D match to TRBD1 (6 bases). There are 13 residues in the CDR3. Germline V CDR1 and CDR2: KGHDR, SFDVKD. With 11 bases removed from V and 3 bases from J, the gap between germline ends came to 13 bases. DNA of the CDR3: TGTGCCATCAGGGACACGAACTACAATGAGCAGTTCTTC. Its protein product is CAIRDTNYNEQFF.

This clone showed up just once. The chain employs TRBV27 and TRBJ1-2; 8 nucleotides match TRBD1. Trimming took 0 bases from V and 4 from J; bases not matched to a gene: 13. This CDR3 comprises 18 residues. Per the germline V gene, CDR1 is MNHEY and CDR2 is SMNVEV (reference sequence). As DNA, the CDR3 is TGTGCCAGCAGTTTATCAACCTTCCGGGACAGGACGCTCTATGGCTACACCTTC. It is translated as CASSLSTFRDRTLYGYTF.

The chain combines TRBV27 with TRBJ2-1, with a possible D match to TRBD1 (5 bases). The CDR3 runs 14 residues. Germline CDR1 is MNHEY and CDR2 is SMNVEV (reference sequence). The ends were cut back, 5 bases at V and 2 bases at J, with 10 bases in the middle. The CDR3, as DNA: TGTGCCAGCAGTCCCCAGGGTCCCTACAATGAGCAGTTCTTC. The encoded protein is CASSPQGPYNEQFF.

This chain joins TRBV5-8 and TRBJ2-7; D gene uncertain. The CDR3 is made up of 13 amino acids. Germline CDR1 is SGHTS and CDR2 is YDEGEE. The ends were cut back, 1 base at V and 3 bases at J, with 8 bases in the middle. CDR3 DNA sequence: TGTGCCAGCAGCTTGTCGTTCAGCTACGAGCAGTACTTC. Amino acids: CASSLSFSYEQYF.